A single sample gave rise to the 22 T cell receptor beta chains below, sequenced in a study of response to subunit inactivated influenza vaccine. A single record per CDR3 protein comes from TCRdb applying MiXCR to the RT-PCR reads. The sample yields a few hundred thousand distinct CDR3 sequences, 14% seen once. Sequencing used PBMCs from blood, obtained 11 to 12 days after vaccination. The origin of the receptors is a middle-aged man who received an inactivated influenza vaccine.

This clonotype showed up just a few times. The chain combines TRBV28 with TRBJ1-3; D is unresolved. The V end was cut by 7 bases, the J end by 10 bases, with 11 bases between. The germline gives CDR1 MDHEN, CDR2 SYDVKM. The CDR3 runs to 11 residues. CDR3 loop: CASIGFDTIYF. The CDR3 DNA is TGTGCCAGCATAGGCTTTGATACCATATATTTT.

This clonotype was detected only a few times. This chain links TRBV11-2 with TRBJ1-2; D is uncertain. The CDR3 consists of 14 residues. The V gene lost 3 bases and the J gene lost 2 bases, with 10 bases spanning the gap. CDR1 is SGHAT, CDR2 FQNNGV, per germline. The CDR3 DNA follows: TGTGCCAGCAGCTTCGGAGGCGCGAACTATGGCTACACCTTC. Its translation is CASSFGGANYGYTF.

This clonotype was counted between two and nine times. This chain uses TRBV28 with TRBJ2-3; possibly TRBD1 for D (6 bases). V lost 8 bases and J 10 bases, leaving 16 bases between the germline ends. Germline values: CDR1 MDHEN, CDR2 SYDVKM. CDR3 length: 12 residues. For the CDR3, the DNA is TGTGCCAGCTTCCGAGCGCAGGGGCCGCAGTATTTT. It codes for CASFRAQGPQYF.

The V call is TRBV6-6, the J call TRBJ2-7; the D call may be TRBD1 or TRBD2 (5 bases each). V was shortened by 4 bases and J by 6 bases, with 13 bases between the two germline ends. Looked up from germline, CDR1 is MNHNY and CDR2 is SVGAGI (reference sequence). The CDR3 sequence is 13 residues long. This CDR3 is CASSWDPPVEQYF. CDR3 DNA sequence: TGTGCCAGCAGTTGGGACCCCCCGGTCGAGCAGTACTTC.

This clonotype was seen a handful of times. The genes are TRBV7-8 and TRBJ2-3, with a possible D match to TRBD1 (5 bases). Germline CDR1 SGHVS, CDR2 FQNEAQ. Trimming pared 2 bases from V and 4 bases from J, leaving 16 bases between. This CDR3 is 16 amino acids long. DNA of the CDR3: TGTGCCAGCAGCTTAACCCGTCATAGGGGATCAGATACGCAGTATTTT. Amino acid sequence: CASSLTRHRGSDTQYF.

This clonotype has more than one count but fewer than ten. The chain links TRBV12-3 or TRBV12-4 to TRBJ2-7; 8 nucleotides align to TRBD1. The length of the CDR3 is 13 residues. The V and J ends lost 8 bases and 2 bases, in that order; junction bases with no gene match: 5. This CDR3 is CASLGQAPYEQYF. CDR3 coding DNA: TGTGCCAGCTTGGGACAGGCACCCTACGAGCAGTACTTC.

The gene calls are TRBV7-2 and TRBJ2-3; a possible D gene is TRBD1 (6 bases). The ends were cut back, 4 bases at V and 5 bases at J, with 19 bases in the middle. CDR1 is SGHTA, CDR2 FQGNSA, per germline. The CDR3 spans 16 residues. The CDR3 region is CASSSQRSGHRDTQYF. In DNA form, the CDR3 reads TGTGCCAGCAGCTCACAGCGGTCGGGACACAGAGATACGCAGTATTTT.

The V and J genes are TRBV12-5 and TRBJ2-1; a weak D match, TRBD1 (5 bases). Germline CDR1 is LGHNT and CDR2 is FRNRAP. The V gene lost 7 bases and the J gene lost 7 bases, with 8 bases spanning the gap. This CDR3 comprises 11 residues. CDR3 sequence (DNA): TGTGCTAGTGTAAGGGGTAATGAGCAGTTCTTC. It encodes CASVRGNEQFF.

This clonotype turned up a few times. The gene calls are TRBV6-4 and TRBJ2-1; 7 bases fit TRBD2. The CDR3 covers 13 residues. Germline V CDR1 and CDR2: MRHNA, SNTAGT. Trimming took 4 bases from V and 5 from J; bases not matched to a gene: 2. CDR3 coding DNA: TGTGCCAGCAGTGCTAGCGGCCACAATGAGCAGTTCTTC. This gives the protein CASSASGHNEQFF.

Only a few counts were recorded for this clonotype. This chain uses TRBV20-1 with TRBJ2-1; D is unresolved. V gave up 3 bases and J gave up 5 bases, with 8 bases separating them. CDR3 length equals 12 residues. Looked up from germline, CDR1 is DFQATT and CDR2 is SNEGSKA (reference sequence). Here the CDR3 reads CSARERNNEQFF. The DNA of the CDR3 is TGCAGTGCTAGGGAAAGAAACAATGAGCAGTTCTTC.

V gene TRBV19 combines with J gene TRBJ2-1; 7 nucleotides line up with TRBD1. The V and J ends lost 7 bases and 6 bases, in that order; junction bases with no gene match: 9. This CDR3 comprises 14 residues. CDR1 and CDR2 (germline): LNHDA, SQIVND (reference sequence). CDR3 loop: CASNSGGGFNEQFF. CDR3 coding DNA: TGTGCCAGTAACTCAGGGGGTGGCTTCAATGAGCAGTTCTTC.

This clonotype was detected only a few times. V is TRBV11-3 and J is TRBJ2-1, with a weak D call TRBD1 (6 bases). The germline V gene encodes CDR1 SGHNT and CDR2 YENEEA. V dropped 5 bases and J dropped 5 bases, with 19 bases sitting between them. The CDR3 is made up of 16 amino acids. The CDR3 region is CASSKSGTNRNNEQFF. CDR3 DNA sequence: TGTGCCAGCAGCAAATCCGGGACAAATAGAAACAATGAGCAGTTCTTC.

There are a few counts of this clonotype. The CDR3 spells CATSSFLGGADSYEQYF. CDR3 DNA sequence: TGTGCCACCAGCAGCTTCCTTGGGGGAGCCGACTCCTACGAGCAGTACTTC. The J gene is TRBJ2-7, the V gene TRBV15; either TRBD1 or TRBD2 may fit D (5 bases each). V lost 3 bases, J lost 0 bases, and 18 bases lay in between. Germline V lookup: CDR1 LNHNV, CDR2 YYDKDF (reference sequence). This CDR3 region has 17 residues.

The chain has TRBV7-9 and TRBJ1-1; D gene ambiguous. V lost 0 bases and J 7 bases, leaving 12 bases between the germline ends. Looked up from germline, CDR1 is SEHNR and CDR2 is FQNEAQ (reference sequence). This CDR3 is built from 14 residues. CDR3 residues: CASSLAVISIEAFF. CDR3 in DNA: TGTGCCAGCAGCTTAGCAGTCATATCTATTGAAGCTTTCTTT.

This clonotype was counted a few times. The CDR3 sequence: CASGLAGGSQPQHF. The CDR3 coding sequence is TGTGCCAGCGGGCTCGCTGGGGGGAGTCAGCCCCAGCATTTT. This chain joins TRBV12-3 or TRBV12-4 and TRBJ1-5; a weak D match, TRBD1 (5 bases). The CDR3 sequence is 14 residues long. The V and J ends lost 8 bases and 6 bases respectively, with 17 bases between them.

This rearrangement joins TRBV29-1 to TRBJ2-1, with D perhaps TRBD1 or TRBD2 (5 bases each). CDR3 length equals 10 residues. With 4 bases removed from V and 14 bases from J, the gap between germline ends came to 12 bases. CDR1 and CDR2 (germline): SQVTM, ANQGSEA. CDR3 in DNA: TGCAGCGTTGGAGGGGCGGAGAAGTTCTTC. It encodes CSVGGAEKFF.

The CDR3 sequence is CASSEQDMYNEQFF. DNA for the CDR3: TGTGCCAGCAGTGAACAAGACATGTACAATGAGCAGTTCTTC. This chain uses TRBV25-1 with TRBJ2-1; D not resolved. Trimming shortened V by 2 bases and J by 4 bases, and 9 bases separated the two germline ends. CDR3 length: 14 amino acids. From germline, CDR1 is MGHDK and CDR2 SYGVNS.

The genes are TRBV13 and TRBJ1-2; TRBD1 agrees at 12 bases. This CDR3 has 16 residues. CDR1 is PRHDT and CDR2 is FYEKMQ in the germline V gene (reference sequence). The ends lost 4 bases at V and 7 bases at J; junction bases unmatched: 10. CDR3 in amino acids: CASSYRAGQGASGYTF. The CDR3 bases are TGTGCCAGCAGCTATAGGGCGGGACAGGGGGCGTCTGGCTACACCTTC. The full variable domain, with the rest looked up from reference TRBV13 and TRBJ1-2, is AAGVIQSPRHLIKEKRETATLKCYPIPRHDTVYWYQQGPGQDPQFLISFYEKMQSDKGSIPDRFSAQQFSDYHSELNMSSLELGDSALYFCASSYRAGQGASGYTFGSGTRLTVV.

This clonotype was picked up a small number of times. The chain combines TRBV7-2 with TRBJ2-7; no firm D call. This CDR3 comprises 13 residues. V was clipped by 2 bases and J by 4 bases, with 9 bases between them. CDR1 SGHTA and CDR2 FQGNSA come from the germline V gene. CDR3 protein: CASSLQSAYEQYF. In DNA form, the CDR3 reads TGTGCCAGCAGCTTACAATCGGCTTACGAGCAGTACTTC.

This clonotype was seen ten or more times. J is TRBJ2-1 and V is TRBV20-1, with D hard to call. This CDR3 comprises 11 residues. Trimming took 5 bases from V and 9 from J, leaving 11 bases between them. Germline values: CDR1 DFQATT, CDR2 SNEGSKA (reference sequence). The CDR3 nucleotides are TGCAGTGCTCTACCAGACACTGAGCAGTTCTTC. Protein product: CSALPDTEQFF.

This CDR3 is CASSLASGPSYNEQFF. DNA for the CDR3: TGTGCCAGCAGCTTGGCGTCGGGACCATCCTACAATGAGCAGTTCTTC. The chain joins TRBV5-5 to TRBJ2-1; D possibly matches TRBD1 or TRBD2 (5 bases each). There are 16 residues in the CDR3. Germline V gene sequence: CDR1 SGHKS, CDR2 YYEKEE (reference sequence). V was cut by 0 bases and J by 1 base, with 11 bases left in between.

The chain uses TRBV7-2 and TRBJ2-5, with D possibly being TRBD1 (5 bases). The germline V gene encodes CDR1 SGHTA and CDR2 FQGNSA. The V and J ends lost 1 base and 2 bases respectively, with 23 bases between them. This CDR3 contains 19 residues. This chain's CDR3 is CASSLGLIFQGPSQETQYF. The CDR3, as DNA: TGTGCCAGCAGCTTAGGGCTTATTTTTCAGGGTCCCTCGCAAGAGACCCAGTACTTC.